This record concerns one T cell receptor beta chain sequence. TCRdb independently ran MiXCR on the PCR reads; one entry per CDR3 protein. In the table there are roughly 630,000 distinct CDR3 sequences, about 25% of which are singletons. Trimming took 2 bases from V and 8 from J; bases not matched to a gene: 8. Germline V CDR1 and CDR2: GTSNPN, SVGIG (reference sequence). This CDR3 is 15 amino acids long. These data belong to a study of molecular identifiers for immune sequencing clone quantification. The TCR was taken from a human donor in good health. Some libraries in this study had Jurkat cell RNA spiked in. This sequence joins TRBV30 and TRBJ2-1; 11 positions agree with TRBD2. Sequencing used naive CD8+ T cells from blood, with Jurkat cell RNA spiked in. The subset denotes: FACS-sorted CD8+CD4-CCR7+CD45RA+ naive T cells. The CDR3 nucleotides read TGTGCCTGGAGTCTTTCTAGCGGGAGGAAGCATGAGCAGTTCTTC. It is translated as CAWSLSSGRKHEQFF.